A single sample is the source of the 19 T cell receptor beta chains below, sequenced in a study of preoperative IRX-2 immunotherapy in early breast cancer. Repertoires were generated with immunoSEQ multiplex PCR, while TCRdb's copy carries only in-frame clones and drops some. The profile shows some 30,000 clones, just under 90% of them singletons. Treatment of the sample: preoperative locoregional IRX-2 cytokine immunotherapy. Sequencing was performed on tumor tissue, taken after IRX-2 immunotherapy. The receptor source for this set is a human donor with breast cancer.

This clone was recorded only once. The V and J genes are TRBV6-8 and TRBJ1-1, with D uncertain. Germline V gene data show CDR1 as MNHGY and CDR2 as SAAAGT. Trimming took 3 bases from V and 1 from J, leaving 9 bases between them. The CDR3 length is 14 residues. CDR3 protein: CASSYSAENTEAFF. CDR3 nucleotide sequence: TGTGCCAGCAGTTATTCGGCGGAGAACACTGAAGCTTTCTTT.

This chain connects TRBV25-1 to TRBJ1-5; TRBD1 aligns across 7 bases. The germline gives CDR1 MGHDK, CDR2 SYGVNS. This CDR3 is built from 16 residues. V was clipped by 2 bases and J by 0 bases; unmatched bases: 4. CDR3 amino acids: CASSETGTASNQPQHF. Written as DNA, the CDR3 is TGTGCCAGCAGTGAAACAGGGACAGCTAGCAATCAGCCCCAGCATTTT.

The rearrangement joins TRBV11-3 to TRBJ2-4; 7 bases line up with TRBD1. Looked up from germline, CDR1 is SGHNT and CDR2 is YENEEA. CDR3 length: 17 amino acids. The junction had 10 bases not matched to a gene; V was cut back by 2 bases and J by 3 bases. In nucleotides, the CDR3 is TGTGCCAGCAGCTTATCAGGGGGAACCCGGGTCAAAAACATTCAGTACTTC. Translation: CASSLSGGTRVKNIQYF.

CDR3 DNA: TGTGCCAGCAGTTTATTCGGCTCCTACGAGCAGTACTTC. This gives the protein CASSLFGSYEQYF. The gene calls are TRBV6-4 and TRBJ2-7; D gene uncertain. This CDR3 is 13 amino acids long. V was clipped by 5 bases and J by 0 bases, with 8 bases between them. Germline loops: CDR1 MRHNA, CDR2 SNTAGT.

The rearrangement links TRBV6-8 to TRBJ2-2, with D hard to call. Trimming left V 2 bases short and J 1 base short, with 5 bases between. Germline assignment: CDR1 MNHGY and CDR2 SAAAGT. This CDR3 has 14 residues. Here the CDR3 reads CASSYGVNTGELFF. The CDR3 DNA reads as TGTGCCAGCAGTTACGGGGTGAACACCGGGGAGCTGTTTTTT.

The rearrangement joins TRBV6-8 to TRBJ2-1; 8 positions match TRBD1. This CDR3 comprises 16 residues. With 6 bases clipped from V and 5 bases from J, the junction kept 12 bases outside the gene matches. Looked up from germline, CDR1 is MNHGY and CDR2 is SAAAGT. The CDR3, as DNA: TGTGCCAGCAGCCCCGTAGGACAGGGAAGGCACAATGAGCAGTTCTTC. Its protein is CASSPVGQGRHNEQFF.

This chain connects TRBV9 to TRBJ2-7; 9 bases align to TRBD1. The ends lost 3 bases at V and 7 bases at J; junction bases unmatched: 5. The CDR3 runs to 13 residues. Germline values: CDR1 SGDLS, CDR2 YYNGEE. CDR3 loop: CASSAGQGTEQYV. Here the CDR3 DNA reads TGTGCCAGCAGCGCGGGACAGGGAACGGAGCAGTACGTC.

The gene calls are TRBV19 and TRBJ2-5; D ambiguous. The CDR3 sequence is 13 residues long. Germline V gives CDR1 LNHDA, CDR2 SQIVND (reference sequence). V gave up 5 bases and J gave up 4 bases, with 11 bases separating them. CDR3 region: CASSVSGRETQYF. CDR3 bases: TGTGCCAGTAGTGTAAGTGGTAGAGAGACCCAGTACTTC.

The chain is built from TRBV18 and TRBJ1-3; D is ambiguous. The V gene lost 2 bases and the J gene lost 0 bases, with 11 bases spanning the gap. The CDR3 is 16 amino acids. CDR1 KGHSH and CDR2 LQKENI come from the germline V gene. As DNA, the CDR3 is TGTGCCAGCTCACCATTAACAGATAACTCTGGAAACACCATATATTTT. It is translated as CASSPLTDNSGNTIYF.

The J gene is TRBJ1-5, the V gene TRBV28, with 8 nucleotides matching TRBD1. CDR3 length: 14 amino acids. Per the germline V gene, CDR1 is MDHEN and CDR2 is SYDVKM. The V and J ends lost 5 bases and 5 bases, in that order; junction bases with no gene match: 5. The CDR3 nucleotides read TGTGCCAGCAGTCCCGGGACAGGAGATCAGCCCCAGCATTTT. Translating it yields CASSPGTGDQPQHF.

V gene TRBV30 combines with J gene TRBJ1-4, with unresolved D. The V and J ends lost 5 bases and 10 bases respectively, with 17 bases between them. The CDR3 sequence is 13 residues long. CDR1 is GTSNPN, CDR2 SVGIG, per germline (reference sequence). The CDR3 sequence is CAWGKSDKAKLFF. The DNA for the CDR3 is TGTGCCTGGGGAAAATCAGACAAGGCAAAACTGTTTTTT.

This chain uses TRBV11-3 with TRBJ2-5; TRBD2 matches 7 bases. The CDR3 is 15 amino acids. Germline V CDR1 and CDR2: SGHNT, YENEEA. Losses at the gene ends were 5 bases for V and 5 bases for J; bases not matched to a gene: 11. CDR3 sequence: CASSLRLANSETQYF. CDR3 bases: TGTGCCAGCAGCCTCAGACTAGCCAACTCGGAGACCCAGTACTTC.

The rearrangement uses TRBV7-4 and TRBJ2-1; TRBD1 aligns across 8 bases. The CDR3 contains 13 residues. The V gene's germline CDR1 is SGHVT and CDR2 SQSDAQ. With V trimmed by 3 bases and J by 6 bases, 1 base remained unmatched. DNA of the CDR3: TGTGCCAGCAGCTTCACAGGGGGCAATGAGCAGTTCTTC. This codes for CASSFTGGNEQFF.

This clone was seen a single time. A read error may account for a junction end that differs from germline. This rearrangement joins TRBV6-8 to TRBJ2-1, with D unresolved. The CDR3 loop spans 12 amino acids. Germline V gene sequence: CDR1 MNHGY, CDR2 SAAAGT. The CDR3 sequence is CAISPARYEQFF. The CDR3 coding sequence is TGTGCCATCAGTCCTGCGCGTTATGAGCAGTTCTTC.

The rearrangement links TRBV7-1 to TRBJ2-7; 12 bases line up with TRBD2. TRBV7-1 is labeled an ORF, and its function is uncertain. J lost 6 bases, V lost 4 bases, and 13 bases had no gene match. The CDR3 has 17 amino acids. The CDR3 sequence is CASSLTQLAGGPGEQYF. The CDR3 DNA reads as TGTGCCAGCAGCTTAACCCAGCTAGCGGGAGGGCCGGGCGAGCAGTACTTC.

This clone has a handful of counts. CDR3 DNA: TGTGCCACCACGGGACAGGCGAACACCGGGGAGCTGTTTTTT. It is translated as CATTGQANTGELFF. The rearrangement joins TRBV6-8 to TRBJ2-2; TRBD1 matches 8 bases. The V and J ends lost 10 bases and 0 bases, in that order; junction bases with no gene match: 4. The CDR3 length is 14 residues. Germline V gene lookup returns CDR1 MNHGY and CDR2 SAAAGT.

The chain uses TRBV7-1 and TRBJ2-1; D remains unclear. TRBV7-1 is treated as an ORF (open reading frame) with a function not yet certain. The ends were cut back, 4 bases at V and 8 bases at J, with 12 bases in the middle. This CDR3 has 13 residues. The CDR3 loop reads CASSLVTGYEQFF. The CDR3 bases are TGTGCCAGCAGCTTAGTTACCGGTTATGAGCAGTTCTTC.

This clone showed up just once. This chain joins TRBV1 and TRBJ2-5; the D call TRBD2 from the table was never checked on the DNA. TRBV1 is termed a pseudogene. This CDR3 spans 13 amino acids. CDR3 nucleotides: TGCGCCAGCAGCCAAGATCTCCGGGAGACCCAGTACTTC. Translated: CASSQDLRETQYF.

This chain connects TRBV14 to TRBJ2-1; TRBD1 matches 12 bases. The ends lost 4 bases at V and 5 bases at J; junction bases unmatched: 3. Germline V gene lookup returns CDR1 SGHDN and CDR2 FVKESK. This CDR3 spans 15 amino acids. The CDR3 sequence: CASSPGTGGNNEQFF. As DNA, the CDR3 is TGTGCCAGCAGCCCCGGGACAGGGGGCAACAATGAGCAGTTCTTC.